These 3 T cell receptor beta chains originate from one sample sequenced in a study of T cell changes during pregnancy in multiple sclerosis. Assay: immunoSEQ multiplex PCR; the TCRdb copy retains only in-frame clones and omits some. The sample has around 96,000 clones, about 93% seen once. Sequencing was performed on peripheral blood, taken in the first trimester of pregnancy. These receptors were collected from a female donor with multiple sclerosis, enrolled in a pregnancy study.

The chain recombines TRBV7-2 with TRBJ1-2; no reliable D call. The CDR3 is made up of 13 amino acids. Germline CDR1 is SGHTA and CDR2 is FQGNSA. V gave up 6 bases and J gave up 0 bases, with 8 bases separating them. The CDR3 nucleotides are TGTGCCAGCAGTAGCATGTCTAACTATGGCTACACCTTC. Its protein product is CASSSMSNYGYTF.

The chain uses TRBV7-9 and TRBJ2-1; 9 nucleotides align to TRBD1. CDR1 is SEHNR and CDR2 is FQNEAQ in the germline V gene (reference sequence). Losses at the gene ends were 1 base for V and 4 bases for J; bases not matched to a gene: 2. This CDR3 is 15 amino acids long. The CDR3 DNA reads TGTGCCAGCAGCTTAGTGGGACAGGGATACAATGAGCAGTTCTTC. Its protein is CASSLVGQGYNEQFF. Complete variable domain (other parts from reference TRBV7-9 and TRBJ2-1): DTGVSQNPRHKITKRGQNVTFRCDPISEHNRLYWYRQTLGQGPEFLTYFQNEAQLEKSRLLSDRFSAERPKGSFSTLEIQRTEQGDSAMYLCASSLVGQGYNEQFFGPGTRLTVL.

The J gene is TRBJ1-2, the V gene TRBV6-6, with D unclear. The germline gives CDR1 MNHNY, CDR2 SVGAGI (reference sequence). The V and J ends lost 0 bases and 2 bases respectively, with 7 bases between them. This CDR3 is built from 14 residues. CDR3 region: CASSYSQENYGYTF. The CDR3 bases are TGTGCCAGCAGTTACTCCCAGGAAAACTATGGCTACACCTTC.